This entry concerns a single TCR beta chain. Its binding antigen is unknown. Base qualities are missing; no much larger clone stands one base away. From a lookup of the germline V gene, CDR1 and CDR2 are MNHEY and SVGAGI. From its cysteine to its phenylalanine, the CDR3 spans 16 amino acids. Only CDR3 DNA is held: 48 bases, read in frame from base 1. Deletion took 2 bases off V and 3 bases off J, with a span of 15 bases between the germline ends. The entry originates in a study of T cell changes during pregnancy in multiple sclerosis (dated by TCRdb to between 2018 and 2020). Regarding the complete study: In women with multiple sclerosis, the researchers looked at how the T cell repertoire shifted as pregnancy progressed.

The library was produced with the immunoSEQ multiplex PCR assay. Here the immuneACCESS table is served through TCRdb, limited to in-frame sequences with V and J called. Missing clones are a known gap in these copies; in checked studies unresolved V genes cover under half, and the rest lacks a known reason. This sample lists approximately 28,000 clones; 85% to 90% were detected once. The ten largest clones represent approximately 17% of the sample. The chain is made from TRBV6-5 and TRBJ2-3; a weak D assignment points to TRBD2 (7 bases agree). Here the sequenced sample was CD8+ T cells from peripheral blood mononuclear cells, taken in the second trimester of pregnancy. The receptor's source is a female donor with multiple sclerosis, enrolled in a pregnancy study. CDR3 region: CASSYLGGGGTDTQYF. The DNA reads TGTGCCAGCAGTTACCTCGGGGGAGGGGGGACAGATACGCAGTATTTT.